These 17 T cell receptor beta chains share one sample of origin, sequenced in a study of beta chain features in type 1 diabetes. Study-level results: Across all four CD4+ subsets, people with type 1 diabetes showed modestly shorter TCRB CDR3s.

Expressed TCRB transcripts were sequenced after all isolated RNA was converted to cDNA. TCRdb keeps only in-frame clones here, not all; method: immunoSEQ multiplex PCR. Of more than 300,000 clones listed, roughly 9.8% were seen once; the top ten hold 0.45% to 0.65%. Their antigens are not known. The sample was central memory CD4+ T cells from blood. These receptor sequences come from a man aged 25 to 40 with type 1 diabetes.

This clone was counted many times. V and J are TRBV15 and TRBJ2-5; D is unclear. CDR1 is LNHNV and CDR2 is YYDKDF in the germline V gene (reference sequence). The V and J ends lost 6 bases and 4 bases respectively, with 18 bases between them. This CDR3 region has 15 residues. The CDR3 region is CATSPVPQVRETQYF. The DNA for the CDR3 is TGTGCCACCAGTCCGGTACCCCAGGTCCGAGAGACCCAGTACTTC.

The genes are TRBV14 and TRBJ2-3; D is unclear. CDR1 and CDR2 from the germline V gene are SGHDN and FVKESK. The V end lost 7 bases, the J end lost 4 bases, and 12 bases lay between the germline ends. The CDR3 length is 13 residues. CDR3 coding DNA: TGTGCCAGCAACCTCAAGGTACCAGATACGCAGTATTTT. Its translation is CASNLKVPDTQYF.

This clone turned up a few times. The gene calls are TRBV6-1 and TRBJ2-7; weak D call: TRBD1 (5 bases). From germline, CDR1 is MNHNS and CDR2 SASEGT. The CDR3 consists of 13 residues. Trimming shortened V by 8 bases and J by 2 bases, and 13 bases separated the two germline ends. CDR3 sequence: CASLAAGTYEQYF. Written as DNA, the CDR3 is TGTGCCAGCCTTGCTGCAGGGACCTACGAGCAGTACTTC.

This clone was counted only a few times. The sample contains more than one DNA sequence encoding this CDR3. The J gene is TRBJ2-1, the V gene TRBV7-2, with D possibly matching TRBD2 (5 bases). CDR3 length equals 13 residues. Trimming cost V 4 bases and J 8 bases, with 12 bases left between them. Germline V gives CDR1 SGHTA, CDR2 FQGNSA. CDR3 region: CASSSGGGDEQFF. The CDR3 DNA is TGTGCCAGCAGCTCCGGAGGTGGGGATGAGCAGTTCTTC.

This clone was detected a few times. V and J are TRBV11-2 and TRBJ1-2; 8 nucleotides match TRBD1. This CDR3 is built from 15 residues. CDR1 SGHAT and CDR2 FQNNGV come from the germline V gene. The ends lost 4 bases at V and 4 bases at J; junction bases unmatched: 8. The CDR3 loop is CASSSTTGVGYGYTF. The CDR3 coding sequence is TGTGCCAGCAGCTCAACGACAGGGGTTGGCTATGGCTACACCTTC.

The chain recombines TRBV7-8 with TRBJ2-3, with D unclear. Germline CDR1 SGHVS, CDR2 FQNEAQ. The CDR3 loop spans 12 amino acids. V lost 2 bases and J 5 bases, leaving 5 bases between the germline ends. CDR3 sequence (DNA): TGTGCCAGCAGCTTATTGGAAGATACGCAGTATTTT. It codes for CASSLLEDTQYF. Full variable domain (remainder filled in from reference TRBV7-8 and TRBJ2-3): GAGVSQSPRYKVAKRGQDVALRCDPISGHVSLFWYQQALGQGPEFLTYFQNEAQLDKSGLPSDRFFAERPEGSVSTLKIQRTQQEDSAVYLCASSLLEDTQYFGPGTRLTVL.

This clone appeared many times. V usage is TRBV21-1 and J usage is TRBJ2-7. TRBV21-1 is deemed a pseudogene. The CDR3 has 15 residues. The CDR3 nucleotides read TGTGCCAGCAGCAAAGTTGTCGGGACCAAGAACGAGCAGTACTTC. Protein sequence: CASSKVVGTKNEQYF.

This clone appeared many times. The chain uses TRBV4-2 and TRBJ1-2; D is undetermined. Looked up from germline, CDR1 is LGHNA and CDR2 is YNFKEQ. V lost 0 bases and J 4 bases, leaving 18 bases between the germline ends. The CDR3 contains 17 residues. Here the CDR3 reads CASSQDHTARSGYGYTF. For the CDR3, the DNA is TGTGCCAGCAGCCAAGACCACACGGCCAGGAGCGGCTATGGCTACACCTTC.

This clone came up a few times. The rearrangement uses TRBV18 and TRBJ1-2; TRBD1 agrees at 8 bases. This CDR3 has 14 amino acids. Germline lookup yields CDR1 KGHSH and CDR2 LQKENI. The J segment lost 3 bases and the V segment lost 3 bases, leaving 3 bases of the junction unmatched. The CDR3 is CASSPGQGDYGYTF. The CDR3 DNA reads as TGTGCCAGCTCACCCGGACAGGGTGACTATGGCTACACCTTC.

V is TRBV18 and J is TRBJ2-5, with TRBD1 matching 9 bases. The J call may be incorrect, as the DNA end agrees better with TRBJ2-7. Germline loops: CDR1 KGHSH, CDR2 LQKENI. This CDR3 is built from 14 residues. The CDR3 bases are TGTGCCAGCTCACCTGGGACAGGGAGCTACGAGCAGTACTTC. It yields the protein CASSPGTGSYEQYF.

Ten or more counts support this clone. Other DNA variants within this sample encode the same CDR3. The rearrangement links TRBV7-2 to TRBJ2-5, with 11 bases aligning to TRBD2. J lost 4 bases, V lost 2 bases, and 3 bases had no gene match. Germline CDR1 reads SGHTA; CDR2 reads FQGNSA. The CDR3 covers 15 residues. CDR3 sequence (DNA): TGTGCCAGCAGCTTAACTAGCGGGAGTAGAGAGACCCAGTACTTC. This sequence encodes CASSLTSGSRETQYF. Complete variable domain (other parts from reference TRBV7-2 and TRBJ2-5): GAGVSQSPSNKVTEKGKDVELRCDPISGHTALYWYRQSLGQGLEFLIYFQGNSAPDKSGLPSDRFSAERTGGSVSTLTIQRTQQEDSAVYLCASSLTSGSRETQYFGPGTRLLVL.

DNA for the CDR3: TGTGCCAGCAGCCACATTGACAGGGAGGAGGAAAAACTGTTTTTT. It specifies CASSHIDREEEKLFF. This chain uses TRBV5-7 with TRBJ1-4; 7 nucleotides align to TRBD1. TRBV5-7 is known as an ORF, though its function is uncertain. The CDR3 contains 15 residues. V shed 4 bases and J 8 bases; nucleotides not matched to a gene: 11.

This clone was detected a few times. V is TRBV11-2 and J is TRBJ1-2; 7 bases are shared with TRBD1. J lost 8 bases, V lost 5 bases, and 5 bases had no gene match. CDR3 length: 12 residues. The germline CDR1 and CDR2 sequences are SGHAT and FQNNGV. DNA for the CDR3: TGTGCCAGCAGCCGACAGGGCCCAGGCTACACCTTC. It codes for CASSRQGPGYTF.

About this clone itself: Distinct nucleotide sequences in the sample also encode this CDR3. The chain combines TRBV28 with TRBJ2-7; 9 positions agree with TRBD1. CDR3 length: 15 residues. J gave up 4 bases and V 10 bases, and 14 bases lay outside the gene matches. Germline CDR1 and CDR2: MDHEN and SYDVKM. The CDR3 here is CATQHGGTGWYEQYF. CDR3 nucleotide sequence: TGTGCCACCCAGCACGGGGGGACAGGGTGGTACGAGCAGTACTTC.

This clone was detected only a few times. Other DNA sequences in the same sample also yield this CDR3. The chain carries TRBV5-4 and TRBJ1-1; 8 bases fit TRBD1. The CDR3 runs 14 residues. CDR1 SGHNT and CDR2 YYREEE come from the germline V gene (reference sequence). V shed 5 bases and J 5 bases; nucleotides not matched to a gene: 8. CDR3 coding DNA: TGTGCCAGCAGTTTAGGACAGGGCGGTACTGAAGCTTTCTTT. Translating gives CASSLGQGGTEAFF.

V and J are TRBV18 and TRBJ1-5; a possible D gene is TRBD1 (5 bases). The CDR3 is 16 amino acids. The V and J ends lost 3 bases and 0 bases respectively, with 12 bases between them. CDR1 and CDR2 from the germline V gene are KGHSH and LQKENI. The CDR3 DNA follows: TGTGCCAGCTCACCCAACCCGACAGTTAGCAATCAGCCCCAGCATTTT. Protein sequence: CASSPNPTVSNQPQHF.

This chain links TRBV5-5 with TRBJ2-6; D not certain. The length of the CDR3 is 14 residues. Looked up from germline, CDR1 is SGHKS and CDR2 is YYEKEE (reference sequence). V shed 3 bases and J shed 4 bases, with 8 bases lying between them. CDR3 DNA sequence: TGTGCCAGCAGCTATACTACCGGGGCCAACGTCCTGACTTTC. As protein: CASSYTTGANVLTF.